A single T cell receptor (beta chain) is shown here with its context. The data were obtained in a study of blood T cell repertoires in COVID-19. The protocol was immunoSEQ multiplex PCR, while the TCRdb copy is restricted to in-frame clones and leaves out a portion. The sample holds around 160,000 clones, 88% seen once. The CDR3 loop spans 13 amino acids. Per the germline V gene, CDR1 is LNHDA and CDR2 is SQIVND (reference sequence). Trimming removed 8 bases at V and 2 bases at J, with 10 bases between. Sample: PBMCs or T cells enriched from blood (not recorded which). This sequence originates from a woman aged 25 to 39 with acute COVID-19. The chain is built from TRBV19 and TRBJ1-5, with D tentatively TRBD1 (6 bases). The CDR3 here is CASQGMGNQPQHF. The CDR3 DNA is TGTGCCAGTCAGGGGATGGGCAATCAGCCCCAGCATTTT.